The entry that follows covers one T cell receptor (beta chain) sequence. Its cognate antigen is unknown. The data derive from a study of cytomegalovirus exposure and HLA in healthy donors. Study-level results: A prior analysis recorded that most TCR beta V segments were productive about 87% or about 30% of the time. In a later analysis, HLA-C alleles had the fewest associated TCRs, DRB1 alleles the most.

Use of 60 Vbeta and 13 Jbeta primers characterized the PCR. Produced via immunoSEQ multiplex PCR; TCRdb's table is partial and in-frame only. The sample lists 95,000 to 100,000 clones, over 75% occurring once. The CDR3 is 15 residues long. Trimming removed 5 bases from V and 8 bases from J, with 21 bases in between. Germline V gene lookup returns CDR1 SGHAT and CDR2 FQNNGV. The TCR was taken from a man in his forties in good health and CMV-seronegative. The chain combines TRBV11-2 with TRBJ1-2; no clear D. Material for sequencing was PBMCs. The CDR3 coding sequence is TGTGCCAGCAGCCTAAGTGGAGGGAACGCGGGCGGCTACACCTTC. It translates to CASSLSGGNAGGYTF.